The present T cell receptor (beta chain) was sequenced within a study of blood T cell repertoires in COVID-19. Overall study context: T cells, B-cell-depleted T cells, or PBMCs provided the cDNA or gDNA that served as material.

Per the original data handling: Reference gene primer amplification gave estimated nucleated cell counts. Method: immunoSEQ multiplex PCR; TCRdb's copy keeps in-frame clones and lacks some. V and J calls and clone size are as listed in that table; D and trimming were resolved from the DNA. The sample consists of approximately 90,000 clones, 81% of them appearing once. The clonotype comes from a man at least 80 years old with active or convalescent COVID-19. The sequencing input was peripheral blood.

The CDR3 here is CASSDRVGGRLLYTEAFF. For the CDR3, the DNA is TGTGCCAGCAGTGACCGAGTTGGAGGGCGCTTATTGTACACTGAAGCTTTCTTT. The gene calls are TRBV6-1 and TRBJ1-1; the D is unclear. This CDR3 has 18 residues. From germline, CDR1 is MNHNS and CDR2 SASEGT. V lost 3 bases and J lost 3, with 23 bases in between.